The present T cell receptor beta chain was sequenced within a study of cytomegalovirus exposure and HLA in healthy donors. Study information: In a later analysis, it was reported that the 110 or so validation repertoires had been produced on the same platform as the 500 to 850 repertoires belonging to the first cohort.

Findings and limits, study-wide: Altogether, about 160 TCR beta chains were recorded as cytomegalovirus-associated.

Trimming stripped 7 bases from V and 5 bases from J, with 21 bases between. Per the germline V gene, CDR1 is GTSNPN and CDR2 is SVGIG (reference sequence). The CDR3 is 15 amino acids. This clone was observed a single time. Its antigen is currently unknown. Clones were sequenced by immunoSEQ multiplex PCR, and TCRdb holds only the in-frame ones, with some missing. The table records tens of thousands of clones, around 91% of them present only once. Sequenced: PBMCs. The origin of this receptor is a man aged 18-30 years in good health and CMV-seronegative. The gene calls are TRBV30 and TRBJ1-5, with D perhaps matching TRBD1 (6 bases). Here the CDR3 DNA reads TGTGCCTATACCAACGCTTGGGGGCGAGATCAGCCCCAGCATTTT. Translation gives CAYTNAWGRDQPQHF.